This record concerns one T cell receptor (beta chain) sequence. As yet, its antigen is unknown. This specimen comes from a study of cytomegalovirus exposure and HLA in healthy donors. The study's findings and limits: TCR beta chains numbering some 160 were designated cytomegalovirus-associated. Sequencing had likely introduced a cluster of highly shared sequence variants as an artifact. Trimming of TCR beta V- and J-genes showed a link, identified in a later analysis, to a missense DCLRE1C variant.

A multiplex PCR was run with 60 Vbeta primers and 13 Jbeta primers. The data were produced by immunoSEQ multiplex PCR, yet TCRdb's version contains in-frame clones alone and is incomplete. Of 130,000 to 150,000 clones in the sample, about 80% were seen once. Input material: PBMCs. This TCR derives from a man aged 25 to 45 in good health and CMV-seronegative.

The CDR3 DNA follows: TGTGCCAGCAGTCTAGGGGGTGTTGGGGGCACTGAAGCTTTCTTT. Encoded protein: CASSLGGVGGTEAFF. The rearrangement links TRBV28 to TRBJ1-1, with D maybe TRBD1 (6 bases). CDR1 and CDR2 (germline): MDHEN, SYDVKM. Deletions cut 5 bases from V and 4 bases from J, with 17 bases between. This CDR3 is built from 15 residues. Drawing the rest from reference TRBV28 and TRBJ1-1, the complete variable domain is DVKVTQSSRYLVKRTGEKVFLECVQDMDHENMFWYRQDPGLGLRLIYFSYDVKMKEKGDIPEGYSVSREKKERFSLILESASTNQTSMYLCASSLGGVGGTEAFFGQGTRLTVV.